The 17 T cell receptor beta chains in this list originate from one sample, sequenced in a study of blood T cell repertoires in COVID-19. Sequenced by immunoSEQ multiplex PCR; TCRdb stores in-frame clones only, minus some. The sample lists 130,000 to 150,000 clones; 80% were seen once. Sequenced: peripheral blood. All receptors derive from a man between 65 and 85 years old who had recovered from COVID-19.

The V gene is TRBV7-8, the J gene TRBJ2-7; possibly TRBD1 for D (6 bases). V lost 5 bases and J 0 bases, leaving 14 bases between the germline ends. The CDR3 consists of 15 residues. CDR1 and CDR2 (germline): SGHVS, FQNEAQ. This CDR3 reads CASSLGTSHSYEQYF. The CDR3 bases are TGTGCCAGCAGCCTCGGGACATCCCACTCCTACGAGCAGTACTTC.

V is TRBV19 and J is TRBJ2-1; 15 bases are a match to TRBD2. J lost 2 bases, V lost 6 bases, and 5 bases had no gene match. Germline CDR1 reads LNHDA; CDR2 reads SQIVND (reference sequence). This CDR3 comprises 17 residues. As DNA, the CDR3 is TGTGCCAGTAGCGGACTAGCGGGAGGGCCGCCCTACAATGAGCAGTTCTTC. Protein sequence: CASSGLAGGPPYNEQFF.

This clone was seen more than once but under ten times. Within the sample, other DNA sequences also encode this same CDR3. The V call is TRBV27, the J call TRBJ1-5; no reliable D call. This CDR3 is built from 13 residues. From germline, CDR1 is MNHEY and CDR2 SMNVEV (reference sequence). The V and J ends lost 3 bases and 2 bases respectively, with 5 bases between them. CDR3 bases: TGTGCCAGCAGTTTCGGGGGCAATCAGCCCCAGCATTTT. This codes for CASSFGGNQPQHF.

This clone was detected ten times or more. The V and J genes are TRBV5-1 and TRBJ2-1, with a possible D match to TRBD1 (6 bases). The CDR3 runs 15 residues. V was cut by 3 bases and J by 6 bases, with 16 bases left in between. Germline assignment: CDR1 SGHRS and CDR2 YFSETQ. The CDR3 region is CASSSTNLGANEQFF. CDR3 in DNA: TGCGCCAGCAGCTCTACCAATCTGGGGGCCAATGAGCAGTTCTTC.

The rearrangement links TRBV5-1 to TRBJ1-1; tentative D call: TRBD1 (6 bases). The CDR3 extends over 15 amino acids. The germline CDR1 and CDR2 sequences are SGHRS and YFSETQ. V was cut by 0 bases and J by 1 base, with 10 bases left in between. CDR3: CASSLGQAQNTEAFF. The CDR3 DNA reads TGCGCCAGCAGCTTGGGACAGGCACAGAACACTGAAGCTTTCTTT.

V gene TRBV6-5 combines with J gene TRBJ2-1; 8 nucleotides align to TRBD2. V trimming: 2 bases; J trimming: 3 bases; junction bases outside the gene matches: 6. The CDR3 is made up of 16 amino acids. Germline CDR1 and CDR2: MNHEY and SVGAGI. The CDR3 region is CASSYGGRTIYNEQFF. The CDR3 coding sequence is TGTGCCAGCAGTTACGGCGGGAGGACAATCTACAATGAGCAGTTCTTC.

This clone was seen only once. J is TRBJ2-1 and V is TRBV29-1; TRBD1 is a possible D gene (5 bases). The CDR3 has 16 amino acids. Germline V gene sequence: CDR1 SQVTM, CDR2 ANQGSEA. V gave up 0 bases and J gave up 2 bases, with 14 bases separating them. CDR3 amino acids: CSVEDPGMAAYNEQFF. As DNA, the CDR3 is TGCAGCGTTGAAGATCCAGGGATGGCGGCCTACAATGAGCAGTTCTTC.

The chain has TRBV28 and TRBJ2-7; 12 bases agree with TRBD2. The CDR3 has 16 amino acids. With V trimmed by 5 bases and J by 3 bases, 8 bases remained unmatched. Germline V gene lookup returns CDR1 MDHEN and CDR2 SYDVKM. CDR3 in DNA: TGTGCCAGCAGTACCCGACTAGCGGGAGTTTACTACGAGCAGTACTTC. Residues: CASSTRLAGVYYEQYF.

The chain combines TRBV7-6 with TRBJ2-3, with D possibly TRBD1 on 5 matching bases. V was clipped by 5 bases and J by 2 bases, with 14 bases between them. Per the germline V gene, CDR1 is SGHVS and CDR2 is FNYEAQ. The length of the CDR3 is 15 residues. The DNA for the CDR3 is TGTGCCAGCAGCCCAGGGTGGGGCACCACAGATACGCAGTATTTT. This codes for CASSPGWGTTDTQYF.

The J gene is TRBJ2-1, the V gene TRBV29-1; a possible D gene is TRBD1 (6 bases). Germline V CDR1 and CDR2: SQVTM, ANQGSEA. Deletions cut 6 bases from V and 8 bases from J, with 14 bases between. The CDR3 contains 12 residues. The CDR3 region is CSVGQPSDEQFF. In DNA, the CDR3 is TGCAGCGTCGGACAGCCATCCGATGAGCAGTTCTTC.

The chain joins TRBV11-2 to TRBJ1-1; TRBD1 agrees at 7 bases. The CDR3 contains 15 residues. The germline V gene has CDR1 SGHAT and CDR2 FQNNGV. V lost 3 bases, J lost 1 base, and 5 bases stayed unmatched. CDR3 bases: TGTGCCAGCAGCTTCGCAGGGGGGAAGAACACTGAAGCTTTCTTT. Translating gives CASSFAGGKNTEAFF.

The J gene is TRBJ2-7, the V gene TRBV7-2; TRBD1 matches 9 bases. The CDR3 runs 15 residues. V gave up 1 base and J gave up 7 bases; unmatched junction bases: 8. Per germline, CDR1 SGHTA and CDR2 FQGNSA. CDR3 bases: TGTGCCAGCAGCTTAGTAGTACAGGGGGCTGGGGAGCAGTACTTC. Protein sequence: CASSLVVQGAGEQYF.

This clone was seen only once. The J gene is TRBJ2-7, the V gene TRBV11-2, with TRBD1 matching over 7 bases. This CDR3 comprises 14 residues. The germline V gene encodes CDR1 SGHAT and CDR2 FQNNGV. The V gene end was trimmed by 3 bases and the J gene end by 7 bases; junction bases not matched to a gene: 9. CDR3 region: CASSFQTGSREQYF. The CDR3 DNA reads TGTGCCAGCAGCTTCCAGACAGGGTCGAGGGAGCAGTACTTC.

The chain employs TRBV19 and TRBJ2-7; 10 nucleotides line up with TRBD1. The germline V gene encodes CDR1 LNHDA and CDR2 SQIVND (reference sequence). Trimming at V came to 4 bases and at J to 2 bases, leaving 8 bases not matched to a gene. The CDR3 has 16 amino acids. The CDR3 DNA follows: TGTGCCAGTAGTACCGCTGCCGGGACAGGGGCCTACGAGCAGTACTTC. Translation: CASSTAAGTGAYEQYF.

V is TRBV24-1 and J is TRBJ2-7; 7 nucleotides agree with TRBD1. Germline V gives CDR1 KGHDR, CDR2 SFDVKD. This CDR3 comprises 18 residues. V was clipped by 4 bases and J by 2 bases; unmatched bases: 16. In DNA form, the CDR3 reads TGTGCCACCAGTGAGCATACCCCTGGGGGACAGACTACCTACGAGCAGTACTTC. Amino acid sequence: CATSEHTPGGQTTYEQYF.

The chain recombines TRBV7-2 with TRBJ1-3; D is ambiguous. The CDR3 is 15 amino acids. Germline CDR1 reads SGHTA; CDR2 reads FQGNSA. The V gene lost 1 base and the J gene lost 1 base, with 8 bases spanning the gap. Here the CDR3 reads CASSLGPRSGNTIYF. The CDR3 region has the DNA TGTGCCAGCAGCTTAGGTCCGAGATCTGGAAACACCATATATTTT. Filled out from reference TRBV7-2 and TRBJ1-3, the complete variable domain reads GAGVSQSPSNKVTEKGKDVELRCDPISGHTALYWYRQSLGQGLEFLIYFQGNSAPDKSGLPSDRFSAERTGGSVSTLTIQRTQQEDSAVYLCASSLGPRSGNTIYFGEGSWLTVV.

V is TRBV5-1 and J is TRBJ2-6, with 7 bases identical to TRBD1. Germline CDR1 is SGHRS and CDR2 is YFSETQ. The CDR3 consists of 18 residues. The ends lost 2 bases at V and 0 bases at J; junction bases unmatched: 8. CDR3 DNA: TGCGCCAGCAGCTTAACACACAGGGGTTCCTCTGGGGCCAACGTCCTGACTTTC. Its protein is CASSLTHRGSSGANVLTF. The full variable domain, rest sourced from reference TRBV5-1 and TRBJ2-6, is KAGVTQTPRYLIKTRGQQVTLSCSPISGHRSVSWYQQTPGQGLQFLFEYFSETQRNKGNFPGRFSGRQFSNSRSEMNVSTLELGDSALYLCASSLTHRGSSGANVLTFGAGSRLTVL.